This T cell receptor (beta chain) was captured by sequencing in a study of T cells in localized non-small cell lung cancer. The CDR3 loop spans 13 amino acids. The V gene's germline CDR1 is MNHEY and CDR2 SMNVEV (reference sequence). Trimming pared 6 bases from V and 4 bases from J, leaving 12 bases between. The assay was immunoSEQ multiplex PCR, and TCRdb's table has in-frame clones only and misses some. The data show about 77,000 clones, with around 90% seen just once and around a fifth held by the top ten. The chain uses TRBV27 and TRBJ1-2, with TRBD1 as a possible D gene (6 bases). The sequence was collected from a woman aged 35 to 75 with stage I squamous cell lung carcinoma. Specimen: peripheral blood, collected before any cancer treatment. CDR3 loop: CASSNREGYGYTF. For the CDR3, the DNA is TGTGCCAGCAGCAACAGGGAGGGCTATGGCTACACCTTC.